This T cell receptor beta chain was sequenced in a study of shared clonotypes between healthy human individuals. Study-wide findings and caveats: The generation probabilities recorded for non-shared clonotypes fell below those of clonotypes shared by all four donors. The naive CD4 repertoires of a handful of donors were compared, and about 5% of clonotypes were shared.

Only one count was recorded for this clone. Its antigen is unidentified. Over several immunoSEQ plates, each subset's genomic DNA was distributed in even portions. TCRdb's table, derived via immunoSEQ multiplex PCR, lists solely in-frame clones and lacks some. The table records roughly 2,500,000 clones, approximately 93% of them present only once. Within Nashville, Tennessee resided all donors, each a Caucasian adult. The CDR3 has 12 amino acids. Germline values: CDR1 LNHDA, CDR2 SQIVND (reference sequence). Trimming left V 7 bases short and J 4 bases short, with 10 bases between. Sequenced input: naive CD4+ T cells from PBMCs. The subset was: CD45RA+ positively selected. The sequence was collected from a young man in good health. Some clones in this sample may be carry-over from other donors' samples. This chain uses TRBV19 with TRBJ1-2; a possible D gene is TRBD1 (5 bases). The CDR3 region is CASMEGTYGYTF. Here the CDR3 DNA reads TGTGCCAGTATGGAGGGGACCTATGGCTACACCTTC.